The 17 T cell receptor beta chains reported below all come from one sample, sequenced in a study of CD8 T cells in ankylosing spondylitis listed by TCRdb under 2017. The research as a whole found: A TCR beta motif of 8 or 9 highly homologous amino acid variants appeared characteristic of blood from ankylosing spondylitis patients.

The library relied on 5' RACE. The instrument was an Illumina HiSeq 2500. The public reads were reanalyzed by TCRdb: fastp trimming at Q25, MiXCR alignment, in-frame beta chains only. Identical CDR3 protein sequences are pooled into one entry, listed with their most common genes and DNA. Here the sample has hundreds of thousands of distinct CDR3 sequences; more than 25% occur a single time. The top ten clonotypes cover approximately 1% of the sample. No cognate antigen is known for these TCRs. Sequencing was done on a sample of blood, either unsorted or a sorted T cell fraction (not recorded which). These receptors all come from a male donor with ankylosing spondylitis.

This clonotype was recorded many times. The chain couples TRBV24-1 to TRBJ2-1; 11 bases line up with TRBD2. Trimming at V came to 5 bases and at J to 7 bases, leaving 9 bases not matched to a gene. This CDR3 spans 16 amino acids. Germline V gene data show CDR1 as KGHDR and CDR2 as SFDVKD. For the CDR3, the DNA is TGTGCCACCAGTGTCAGCGGGGCTAGCGGGAGGAATGAGCAGTTCTTC. Residues: CATSVSGASGRNEQFF.

The chain has TRBV15 and TRBJ1-5; D call uncertain. V gave up 0 bases and J gave up 3 bases, with 9 bases separating them. The CDR3 contains 15 residues. Germline V gene sequence: CDR1 LNHNV, CDR2 YYDKDF (reference sequence). For the CDR3, the DNA is TGTGCCACCAGCAGAGATGGAGGATACAATCAGCCCCAGCATTTT. Translation: CATSRDGGYNQPQHF.

CDR3 sequence: CATSDLRSAQTNEQFF. The CDR3 DNA is TGTGCCACCAGTGATTTGCGTAGCGCGCAAACCAATGAGCAGTTCTTC. The chain has TRBV24-1 and TRBJ2-1, with TRBD2 as a possible D gene (5 bases). The CDR3 has 16 residues. Trimming cost V 0 bases and J 6 bases, with 14 bases left between them. CDR1 and CDR2 (germline): KGHDR, SFDVKD.

This rearrangement joins TRBV11-2 to TRBJ1-4; D is ambiguous. Germline assignment: CDR1 SGHAT and CDR2 FQNNGV. CDR3 length equals 16 residues. The germline V and J ends were trimmed by 5 bases and 0 bases, with 13 bases remaining between them. The CDR3 loop is CASSPRFDATNEKLFF. CDR3 DNA: TGTGCCAGCAGCCCACGGTTTGATGCAACTAATGAAAAACTGTTTTTT.

In this sample, this clonotype turned up a few times. The CDR3 here is CASSFAQGPANEQFF. DNA of the CDR3: TGTGCCAGCAGTTTTGCACAGGGACCAGCCAATGAGCAGTTCTTC. This rearrangement joins TRBV12-3 or TRBV12-4 to TRBJ2-1; D possibly corresponds to TRBD1 (6 bases). CDR3 length: 15 residues. V was clipped by 3 bases and J by 6 bases, with 15 bases between them.

This clonotype was detected a few times. The chain joins TRBV29-1 to TRBJ2-6; D remains ambiguous. Trimming cost V 6 bases and J 0 bases, with 6 bases left between them. There are 13 residues in the CDR3. Germline CDR1 is SQVTM and CDR2 is ANQGSEA. The CDR3 DNA reads TGCAGCGTGCTGAACTCTGGGGCCAACGTCCTGACTTTC. Encoded protein: CSVLNSGANVLTF.

The table lists this clonotype with a few counts. The chain combines TRBV10-3 with TRBJ2-2; 7 positions agree with TRBD1. The V segment lost 7 bases and the J segment 9 bases; nucleotides outside the gene matches: 8. The CDR3 consists of 13 residues. The germline gives CDR1 ENHRY, CDR2 SYGVKD. The DNA of the CDR3 is TGTGCCATCACCGGAGGACAGGCCAGGGAGCTGTTTTTT. Translation gives CAITGGQARELFF.

This clonotype was counted only a few times. The V gene is TRBV12-3 or TRBV12-4, the J gene TRBJ2-7, with D tentatively TRBD1 (6 bases). Trimming pared 1 base from V and 4 bases from J, leaving 11 bases between. The CDR3 extends over 14 amino acids. The CDR3 sequence: CASSLGGRGYEQYF. Written as DNA, the CDR3 is TGTGCCAGCAGTTTAGGGGGCAGGGGATACGAGCAGTACTTC.

The chain uses TRBV11-2 and TRBJ2-7; D not certain. Germline assignment: CDR1 SGHAT and CDR2 FQNNGV. Trimming pared 5 bases from V and 1 base from J, leaving 9 bases between. This CDR3 comprises 13 residues. The CDR3 DNA is TGTGCCAGCAGCGGCCTTGGTTCCTACGAGCAGTACTTC. This sequence encodes CASSGLGSYEQYF.

The table lists this clonotype with a few counts. The chain has TRBV27 and TRBJ2-1, with a weak D call TRBD2 (5 bases). The CDR3 has 12 amino acids. CDR1 is MNHEY and CDR2 is SMNVEV in the germline V gene (reference sequence). Trimming cost V 2 bases and J 12 bases, with 11 bases left between them. CDR3 loop: CASSLKGGRQFF. As DNA, the CDR3 is TGTGCCAGCAGTTTAAAAGGCGGGCGGCAGTTCTTC.

V and J are TRBV1 and TRBJ2-4; TRBD2 is taken as the D call from the table, unchecked against the DNA. TRBV1 is listed as a pseudogene. The length of the CDR3 is 14 residues. CDR3 residues: CTSRQEGVENIQYF. Written as DNA, the CDR3 is TGCACCAGCAGACAGGAGGGAGTTGAAAACATTCAGTACTTC.

This clonotype was counted only a few times. The chain employs TRBV7-2 and TRBJ2-7; D not resolved. Germline V gene lookup returns CDR1 SGHTA and CDR2 FQGNSA. CDR3 length: 11 residues. Trimming stripped 5 bases from V and 6 bases from J, with 8 bases between. The CDR3 loop is CASSPRVEQYF. The CDR3 DNA follows: TGTGCCAGCAGCCCCCGAGTCGAGCAGTACTTC.

Ten or more counts support this clonotype. The chain has TRBV7-9 and TRBJ2-7; D is unresolved. Germline CDR1 reads SEHNR; CDR2 reads FQNEAQ (reference sequence). The V gene lost 5 bases and the J gene lost 3 bases, with 14 bases spanning the gap. The CDR3 spans 14 residues. CDR3 amino acids: CASSKRLGSYEQYF. In nucleotides, the CDR3 is TGTGCCAGCAGCAAAAGGTTGGGTAGCTACGAGCAGTACTTC.

The chain recombines TRBV24-1 with TRBJ2-3; 8 positions match TRBD2. The germline V gene has CDR1 KGHDR and CDR2 SFDVKD. The CDR3 has 17 residues. V gave up 2 bases and J gave up 0 bases; unmatched junction bases: 6. The CDR3 DNA reads TGTGCCACCAGTGATTCAGGCGGGACTAGAAGCACAGATACGCAGTATTTT. Translation: CATSDSGGTRSTDTQYF.

This clonotype has only a few counts. The chain recombines TRBV20-1 with TRBJ1-5, with TRBD1 matching 7 bases. Germline CDR1 DFQATT, CDR2 SNEGSKA (reference sequence). CDR3 length: 13 residues. V lost 4 bases, J lost 1 base, and 1 base stayed unmatched. The CDR3 reads CSAIRGSNQPQHF. The CDR3 DNA sequence: TGCAGTGCTATCAGGGGGAGCAATCAGCCCCAGCATTTT.

This clonotype was seen only a few times. The J gene is TRBJ1-1, the V gene TRBV5-6; 7 bases fit TRBD1. The CDR3 runs 15 residues. Germline values: CDR1 SGHDT, CDR2 YYEEEE. V was pared by 0 bases and J by 4 bases, with 6 bases of the junction left unmatched. CDR3 amino acids: CASSLVDRVGTEAFF. Written as DNA, the CDR3 is TGTGCCAGCAGCTTGGTAGACAGGGTCGGCACTGAAGCTTTCTTT.

The chain carries TRBV29-1 and TRBJ2-3, with 10 bases fitting TRBD2. Germline CDR1 reads SQVTM; CDR2 reads ANQGSEA. There are 13 residues in the CDR3. V trimming: 6 bases; J trimming: 3 bases; junction bases outside the gene matches: 3. CDR3: CSVELAGTDTQYF. CDR3 DNA sequence: TGCAGCGTCGAACTAGCGGGAACAGATACGCAGTATTTT.